This T cell receptor beta chain was found in a study of CD8+CD57+ T cells in acquired aplastic anemia. The wider study: Sorted CD4+ and CD8+ cells gave an average of approximately 3.1 ug of DNA.

A remark on this clonotype: What it recognizes is unknown. Being one base from a much bigger clone, this may be a read error.

Study conclusions and caveats: Patients and controls shared twenty-nine CD8+ CDR3 sequences, which appeared highly expressed in patients and within their immunodominant clones.

There are 16 residues in the CDR3. The germline gives CDR1 DFQATT, CDR2 SNEGSKA (reference sequence). CDR3 and TCR beta VDJ profiling relied on a genomic DNA template. TCRdb processed the reads anew with MiXCR; each CDR3 protein has one entry. The data hold fewer than 200,000 distinct CDR3 sequences, with roughly 50% observed a single time. Sequencing involved patients with CD8+CD57+ cell expansion previously shown by flow cytometry. Each patient gave a blood sample that was collected before any therapy had been received. Sequenced: sorted CD4+, CD8+, or CD8+CD57+ T cells (not recorded which) from PBMCs. This TCR came from a human donor with aplastic anemia. The rearrangement uses TRBV20-1 and TRBJ1-4, with 8 bases aligning to TRBD1. DNA for the CDR3: TGCAGTGCTCAAAAGACAGGGGCCCCAACTAGTGAAAAACTGTTTTTT. As protein: CSAQKTGAPTSEKLFF.